Each of the 13 T cell receptor beta chains below was sequenced from the same sample in a study of cytomegalovirus exposure and HLA in healthy donors. The PCR ran on 60 Vbeta and 13 Jbeta primers. Some clones are missing from TCRdb's copy, which holds only in-frame ones; the method was immunoSEQ multiplex PCR. Here the sample spans about 130,000 clones, 73% being singletons. Input material: PBMCs. The receptors here all came from a woman in her forties in good health and CMV-seropositive.

V and J are TRBV6-6 and TRBJ1-6; D perhaps matches TRBD1 (6 bases). Germline CDR1 MNHNY, CDR2 SVGAGI (reference sequence). V lost 6 bases, J lost 6 bases, and 9 bases lay in between. The CDR3 contains 13 residues. CDR3 coding DNA: TGTGCCAGCAGGGGGACAATTAATTCACCCCTCCACTTT. Its protein is CASRGTINSPLHF.

CDR3 bases: TGTGCCAGCACCCCAGGAGGGTCGCGGACCACTGAAGCTTTCTTT. Translating gives CASTPGGSRTTEAFF. This sequence joins TRBV6-6 and TRBJ1-1; D is ambiguous. The CDR3 sequence is 15 residues long. Trimming pared 7 bases from V and 4 bases from J, leaving 19 bases between. The germline V gene encodes CDR1 MNHNY and CDR2 SVGAGI (reference sequence).

The genes are TRBV29-1 and TRBJ1-1; D gene uncertain. Between the trimmed V and J ends, which lost 4 bases and 10 bases, there was a span of 16 bases. The length of the CDR3 is 12 residues. The germline gives CDR1 SQVTM, CDR2 ANQGSEA. The DNA for the CDR3 is TGCAGCGTTGGTAACGGAATTGGCGGAGCTTTCTTT. The encoded protein is CSVGNGIGGAFF.

This chain links TRBV27 with TRBJ2-7; 11 positions agree with TRBD1. J was trimmed by 5 bases and V by 1 base; bases with no gene match: 4. CDR3 length equals 15 residues. Per the germline V gene, CDR1 is MNHEY and CDR2 is SMNVEV (reference sequence). The CDR3: CASSLYGTGGDEQYF. In DNA, the CDR3 is TGTGCCAGCAGTTTATACGGGACAGGGGGTGACGAGCAGTACTTC.

The gene calls are TRBV19 and TRBJ1-1; TRBD1 matches at 8 bases. CDR3 length: 13 residues. V gave up 4 bases and J gave up 4 bases; unmatched junction bases: 2. CDR1 is LNHDA and CDR2 is SQIVND in the germline V gene (reference sequence). The CDR3 here is CASSKTGGTEAFF. The CDR3 nucleotides read TGTGCCAGTAGTAAAACAGGGGGCACTGAAGCTTTCTTT.

This chain links TRBV4-1 with TRBJ2-3; D is perhaps TRBD1 (6 bases). V lost 4 bases and J lost 2, with 13 bases in between. CDR1 and CDR2 (germline): MGHRA, YSYEKL. CDR3 size: 15 residues. CDR3 in amino acids: CASSPWTVITDTQYF. The CDR3 region has the DNA TGCGCCAGCAGCCCGTGGACAGTCATCACAGATACGCAGTATTTT.

In this sample, this clone turned up a few times. The DNA of the CDR3 is TGTGCCAGCAGCTTGGGGACAATATTTAACACCGGGGAGCTGTTTTTT. Translated: CASSLGTIFNTGELFF. This chain uses TRBV5-6 with TRBJ2-2; the D gene is possibly TRBD1 (5 bases). Germline V gene lookup returns CDR1 SGHDT and CDR2 YYEEEE. Deletions cut 0 bases from V and 2 bases from J, with 11 bases between. The CDR3 sequence is 16 residues long.

Only a few counts were recorded for this clone. The rearrangement joins TRBV28 to TRBJ1-1; 7 bases match TRBD1. This CDR3 is 15 amino acids long. V lost 5 bases and J lost 9; bases outside the gene matches: 15. Germline values: CDR1 MDHEN, CDR2 SYDVKM. The CDR3 sequence is CASSPSGGSSYKAFF. CDR3 coding DNA: TGTGCCAGCAGTCCGTCAGGGGGATCCAGTTACAAAGCTTTCTTT.

Only one count was recorded for this clone. The chain joins TRBV18 to TRBJ1-2; no firm D call. V lost 4 bases and J lost 0, with 12 bases in between. The germline CDR1 and CDR2 sequences are KGHSH and LQKENI. The CDR3 totals 15 residues. CDR3 in amino acids: CASSLTGKANYGYTF. For the CDR3, the DNA is TGTGCCAGCTCACTTACCGGGAAAGCTAACTATGGCTACACCTTC.

The rearrangement joins TRBV10-3 to TRBJ1-6; 7 bases map to TRBD1. CDR3 size: 17 residues. CDR1 is ENHRY and CDR2 is SYGVKD in the germline V gene. V shed 3 bases and J 12 bases; nucleotides not matched to a gene: 17. As DNA, the CDR3 is TGTGCCATCAGTGACTACCGCCGACAGGGAAGGGAAAAACCCCTCCACTTT. It yields the protein CAISDYRRQGREKPLHF.

With regard to this clone: The same CDR3 arises from other DNA sequences in this sample as well. CDR3 bases: TGTGCCAGCAGCACTACAGGGGTGGGTCAGCCCCAGCATTTT. It yields the protein CASSTTGVGQPQHF. This chain uses TRBV7-9 with TRBJ1-5; 7 nucleotides line up with TRBD1. Per the germline V gene, CDR1 is SEHNR and CDR2 is FQNEAQ (reference sequence). This CDR3 contains 14 residues. V lost 5 bases, J lost 6 bases, and 7 bases stayed unmatched. The complete variable domain, with remaining parts taken from reference TRBV7-9 and TRBJ1-5, reads DTGVSQNPRHKITKRGQNVTFRCDPISEHNRLYWYRQTLGQGPEFLTYFQNEAQLEKSRLLSDRFSAERPKGSFSTLEIQRTEQGDSAMYLCASSTTGVGQPQHFGDGTRLSIL.

This clone was seen only a few times. The chain has TRBV7-2 and TRBJ2-1, with TRBD2 matching 12 bases. The CDR3 sequence is 16 residues long. CDR1 and CDR2 from the germline V gene are SGHTA and FQGNSA. The trim removed 2 bases at V and 15 bases at J, leaving 14 bases unmatched. CDR3 sequence: CASSLFSLGLAGRPFF. In DNA form, the CDR3 reads TGTGCCAGCAGCTTATTTAGTCTTGGACTAGCGGGGAGGCCGTTCTTC.

This rearrangement joins TRBV6-6 to TRBJ1-5, with 10 bases that match TRBD1. This CDR3 has 15 residues. Trimming at V came to 8 bases and at J to 4 bases, leaving 8 bases not matched to a gene. Per germline, CDR1 MNHNY and CDR2 SVGAGI (reference sequence). The CDR3: CASGTVGQGNQPQHF. In nucleotides, the CDR3 is TGTGCCAGCGGTACGGTGGGACAGGGGAATCAGCCCCAGCATTTT.